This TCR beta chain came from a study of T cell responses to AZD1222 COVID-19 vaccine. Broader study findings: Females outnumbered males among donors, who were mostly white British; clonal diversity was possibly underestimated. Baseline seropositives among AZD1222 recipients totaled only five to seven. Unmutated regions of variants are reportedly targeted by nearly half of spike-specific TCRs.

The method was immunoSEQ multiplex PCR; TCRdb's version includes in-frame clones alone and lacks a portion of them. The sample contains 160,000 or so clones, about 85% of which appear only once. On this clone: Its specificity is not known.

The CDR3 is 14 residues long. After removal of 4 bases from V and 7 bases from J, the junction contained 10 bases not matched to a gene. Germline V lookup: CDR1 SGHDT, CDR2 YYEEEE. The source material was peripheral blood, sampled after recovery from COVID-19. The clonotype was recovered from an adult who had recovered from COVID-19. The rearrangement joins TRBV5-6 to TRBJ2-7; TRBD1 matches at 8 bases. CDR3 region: CASSPMAGGYEQYF. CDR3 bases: TGTGCCAGCAGCCCGATGGCAGGGGGCTATGAGCAGTACTTC.